The 10 T cell receptor beta chains given below trace back to one sample, sequenced in a study of cytomegalovirus exposure and HLA in healthy donors. A multiplex PCR was run with 60 Vbeta primers and 13 Jbeta primers. Clones were read by immunoSEQ multiplex PCR, and TCRdb kept only the in-frame ones, dropping some. This sample's clone table lists tens of thousands of clones. Sequencing was done on a sample of PBMCs. The receptors derive from a man aged 18 to 29 in good health and CMV-seropositive.

The genes are TRBV18 and TRBJ1-1, with D maybe TRBD1 (6 bases). There are 13 residues in the CDR3. Trimming took off 3 bases at V and 7 bases at J, with 12 bases between the two ends. The germline V gene has CDR1 KGHSH and CDR2 LQKENI. The CDR3 nucleotides read TGTGCCAGCTCACCGGGGACAAATTTTGAAGCTTTCTTT. It codes for CASSPGTNFEAFF.

Here the CDR3 reads CSVDRVRETQYF. Here the CDR3 DNA reads TGCAGCGTTGACAGGGTTCGGGAGACCCAGTACTTC. The V gene is TRBV29-1, the J gene TRBJ2-5, with D perhaps TRBD1 (5 bases). In germline, CDR1 is SQVTM, CDR2 ANQGSEA. This CDR3 has 12 residues. Trimming cost V 3 bases and J 5 bases, with 10 bases left between them.

V gene TRBV28 combines with J gene TRBJ1-4; D gene ambiguous. Between the trimmed V and J ends, which lost 7 bases and 10 bases, there was a span of 13 bases. The CDR3 sequence is 12 residues long. Germline V gene sequence: CDR1 MDHEN, CDR2 SYDVKM. The CDR3 loop reads CASTPPRGKLFF. The CDR3 coding sequence is TGTGCCAGCACCCCACCACGGGGAAAACTGTTTTTT.

V and J are TRBV2 and TRBJ2-1, with TRBD2 as a possible D gene (6 bases). Germline V gene data show CDR1 as SNHLY and CDR2 as FYNNEI. The ends were cut back, 4 bases at V and 7 bases at J, with 14 bases in the middle. The CDR3 runs to 14 residues. The CDR3 DNA reads as TGTGCCAGCAGTGCGCCTAGCGCTGGAAATGAGCAGTTCTTC. Its translation: CASSAPSAGNEQFF. Complete variable domain (other parts from reference TRBV2 and TRBJ2-1): EPEVTQTPSHQVTQMGQEVILRCVPISNHLYFYWYRQILGQKVEFLVSFYNNEISEKSEIFDDQFSVERPDGSNFTLKIRSTKLEDSAMYFCASSAPSAGNEQFFGPGTRLTVL.

This rearrangement joins TRBV28 to TRBJ2-5; D remains unclear. Judging by the DNA end, TRBJ2-7 fits better; the J call may be wrong. Germline values: CDR1 MDHEN, CDR2 SYDVKM. CDR3 length: 14 residues. DNA for the CDR3: TGTGCCAGCAGTTTACTAGGCCTCTCCTACGAGCAGTACTTC. It is translated as CASSLLGLSYEQYF.

The CDR3: CASSNDRASGANVLTF. CDR3 bases: TGTGCCAGCAGCAACGACAGAGCCTCTGGGGCCAACGTCCTGACTTTC. The V call is TRBV6-4, the J call TRBJ2-6; a possible D gene is TRBD1 (5 bases). The CDR3 totals 16 residues. With 6 bases removed from V and 0 bases from J, the gap between germline ends came to 12 bases. Per germline, CDR1 MRHNA and CDR2 SNTAGT.

The chain is built from TRBV9 and TRBJ2-5; D is perhaps TRBD2 (6 bases). CDR3 length: 16 amino acids. The germline gives CDR1 SGDLS, CDR2 YYNGEE. Trimming shortened V by 3 bases and J by 8 bases, and 23 bases separated the two germline ends. CDR3 sequence reads: CASSAGPQVPGETQYF. CDR3 bases: TGTGCCAGCAGCGCCGGGCCTCAGGTGCCGGGGGAAACCCAGTACTTC.

V is TRBV2 and J is TRBJ1-1, with D maybe TRBD1 (6 bases). V was shortened by 6 bases and J by 8 bases, with 10 bases between the two germline ends. Per germline, CDR1 SNHLY and CDR2 FYNNEI. CDR3 size: 11 residues. For the CDR3, the DNA is TGTGCCAGCAGCTACCAGGGGGAAGCTTTCTTT. As protein: CASSYQGEAFF. Variable domain in full (rest from reference TRBV2 and TRBJ1-1): EPEVTQTPSHQVTQMGQEVILRCVPISNHLYFYWYRQILGQKVEFLVSFYNNEISEKSEIFDDQFSVERPDGSNFTLKIRSTKLEDSAMYFCASSYQGEAFFGQGTRLTVV.

V is TRBV27 and J is TRBJ2-7; TRBD2 aligns across 8 bases. This CDR3 region has 18 residues. V lost 6 bases, J lost 0 bases, and 16 bases stayed unmatched. From germline, CDR1 is MNHEY and CDR2 SMNVEV (reference sequence). The CDR3 nucleotides read TGTGCCAGCAGCTTAACGGGGCCTGGGACTAGTCTCTCCTACGAGCAGTACTTC. Its translation is CASSLTGPGTSLSYEQYF.

The CDR3 here is CASSEGLGRETQYF. The CDR3 DNA reads TGTGCCAGCAGTGAAGGTCTGGGGAGGGAGACCCAGTACTTC. This chain connects TRBV6-1 to TRBJ2-5, with D perhaps TRBD2 (6 bases). Trimming stripped 1 base from V and 5 bases from J, with 11 bases between. The germline CDR1 and CDR2 sequences are MNHNS and SASEGT. This CDR3 spans 14 amino acids.